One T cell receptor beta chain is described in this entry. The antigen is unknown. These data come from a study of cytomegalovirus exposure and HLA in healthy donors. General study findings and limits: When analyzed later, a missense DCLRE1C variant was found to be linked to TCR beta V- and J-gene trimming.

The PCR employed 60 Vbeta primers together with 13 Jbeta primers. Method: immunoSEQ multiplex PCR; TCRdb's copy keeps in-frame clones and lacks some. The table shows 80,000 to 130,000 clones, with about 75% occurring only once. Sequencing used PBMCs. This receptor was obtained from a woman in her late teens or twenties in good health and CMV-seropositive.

CDR3 DNA sequence: TGTGCCAGCAGACAAACAGGCATGGTTACCTACGAGCAGTACTTC. It is translated as CASRQTGMVTYEQYF. V usage is TRBV28 and J usage is TRBJ2-7; maybe TRBD1 (5 bases). The germline V gene encodes CDR1 MDHEN and CDR2 SYDVKM. V shed 6 bases and J shed 2 bases, with 17 bases lying between them. The CDR3 covers 15 residues.